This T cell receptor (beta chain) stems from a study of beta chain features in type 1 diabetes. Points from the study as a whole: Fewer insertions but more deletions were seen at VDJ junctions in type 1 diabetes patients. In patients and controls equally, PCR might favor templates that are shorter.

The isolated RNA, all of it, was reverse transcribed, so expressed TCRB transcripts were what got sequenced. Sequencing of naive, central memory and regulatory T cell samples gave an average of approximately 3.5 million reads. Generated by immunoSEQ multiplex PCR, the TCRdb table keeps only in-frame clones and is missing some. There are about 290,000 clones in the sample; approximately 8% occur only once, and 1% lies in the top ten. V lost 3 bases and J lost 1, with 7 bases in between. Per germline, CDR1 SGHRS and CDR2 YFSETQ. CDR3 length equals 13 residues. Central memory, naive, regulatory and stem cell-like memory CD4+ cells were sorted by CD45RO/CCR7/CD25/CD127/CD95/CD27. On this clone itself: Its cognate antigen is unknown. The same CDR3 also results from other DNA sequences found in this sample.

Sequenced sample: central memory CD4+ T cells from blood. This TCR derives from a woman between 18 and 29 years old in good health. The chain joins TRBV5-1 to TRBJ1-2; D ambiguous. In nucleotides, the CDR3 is TGCGCCAGCAGCTCCGATCTTAACTATGGCTACACCTTC. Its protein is CASSSDLNYGYTF.